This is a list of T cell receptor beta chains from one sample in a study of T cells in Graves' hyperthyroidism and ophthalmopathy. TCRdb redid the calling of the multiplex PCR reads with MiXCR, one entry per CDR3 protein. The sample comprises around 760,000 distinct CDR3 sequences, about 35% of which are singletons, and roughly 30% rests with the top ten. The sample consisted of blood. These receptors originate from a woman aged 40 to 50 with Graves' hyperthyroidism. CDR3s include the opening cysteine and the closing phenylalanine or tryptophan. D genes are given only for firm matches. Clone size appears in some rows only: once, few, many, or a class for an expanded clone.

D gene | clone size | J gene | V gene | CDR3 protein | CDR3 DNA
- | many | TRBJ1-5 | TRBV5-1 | CASSLASGSGTQHF | TGCGCCAGCAGCTTGGCTAGCGGTTCAGGAACCCAGCATTTT
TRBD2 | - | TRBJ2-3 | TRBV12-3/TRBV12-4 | CASTFRTSGGTDTQYF | TGTGCCAGCACTTTTAGGACTAGCGGGGGCACAGATACGCAGTATTTT
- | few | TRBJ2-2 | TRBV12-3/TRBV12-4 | CASSPKSGQNTGELFF | TGTGCCAGCAGCCCTAAATCGGGACAGAACACCGGGGAGCTGTTTTTT
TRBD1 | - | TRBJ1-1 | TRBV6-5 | CAGSYSGQGNTEAFF | TGTGCCGGCAGTTACTCCGGACAGGGTAACACTGAAGCTTTCTTT
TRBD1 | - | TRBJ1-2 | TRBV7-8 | CASSPRGTGSTGYTF | TGTGCCAGCAGCCCCCGGGGGACAGGGTCGACTGGCTACACCTTC
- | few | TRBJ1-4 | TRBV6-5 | CASAMYQGKLFF | TGTGCCAGCGCGATGTATCAAGGAAAACTGTTTTTT
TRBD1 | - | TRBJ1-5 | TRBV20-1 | CSAGQANQPQHF | TGCAGTGCTGGACAGGCCAATCAGCCCCAGCATTTT
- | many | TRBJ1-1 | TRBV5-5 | CASSLRSRDTEAFF | TGTGCCAGCAGCTTGCGGTCCAGGGACACTGAAGCTTTCTTT
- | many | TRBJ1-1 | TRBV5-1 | CASSLMASGYTEAFF | TGCGCCAGCAGCTTGATGGCGTCGGGGTACACTGAAGCTTTCTTT
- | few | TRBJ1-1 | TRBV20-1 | CSARDRIVIVPLNTEAFF | TGCAGTGCTAGAGATAGGATAGTCATCGTCCCTTTGAACACTGAAGCTTTCTTT
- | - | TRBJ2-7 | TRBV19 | CASSIVTLGEQYF | TGTGCCAGTAGTATAGTCACCCTGGGGGAGCAGTACTTC
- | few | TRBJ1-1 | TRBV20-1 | CSASFPGRAEGTEAFF | TGCAGTGCTAGTTTCCCAGGTCGGGCGGAGGGCACTGAAGCTTTCTTT
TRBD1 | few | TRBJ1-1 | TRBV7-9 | CASSHRDRVATAFF | TGTGCCAGCAGCCACCGGGACAGGGTGGCGACGGCTTTCTTT
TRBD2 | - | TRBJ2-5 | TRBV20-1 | CSARLRGELQETQYF | TGCAGTGCTAGACTCCGGGGGGAGCTTCAAGAGACCCAGTACTTC
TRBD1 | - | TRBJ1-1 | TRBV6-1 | CASSQEGTGGRYTEAFF | TGTGCCAGCAGCCAAGAGGGAACAGGGGGCAGGTACACTGAAGCTTTCTTT
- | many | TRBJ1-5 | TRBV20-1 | CSASARETGSQPQHF | TGCAGTGCTAGTGCGCGAGAGACAGGCTCTCAGCCCCAGCATTTT
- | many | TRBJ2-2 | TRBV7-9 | CASSFTQGARTGELFF | TGTGCCAGCAGCTTTACACAGGGTGCACGCACCGGGGAGCTGTTTTTT
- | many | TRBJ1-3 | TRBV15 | CATSRDLPRLSGNTIYF | TGTGCCACCAGCAGAGATCTTCCACGGCTCTCTGGAAACACCATATATTTT
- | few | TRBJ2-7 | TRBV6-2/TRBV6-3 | CASSLTVYEQYF | TGTGCCAGCAGTCTGACGGTCTACGAGCAGTACTTC
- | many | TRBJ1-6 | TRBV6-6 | CASRSRESPLHF | TGTGCCAGCAGGAGCAGGGAGTCACCCCTCCACTTT
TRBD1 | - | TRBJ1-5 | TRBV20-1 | CSASRDSDSNQPQHF | TGCAGTGCTTCCCGGGACAGCGATAGCAATCAGCCCCAGCATTTT
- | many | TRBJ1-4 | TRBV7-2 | CASSSGGRAGEKLFF | TGTGCCAGCAGCTCCGGGGGCAGGGCGGGCGAAAAACTGTTTTTT
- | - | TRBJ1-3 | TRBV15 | CATSRGTVYSGNTIYF | TGTGCCACCAGCAGAGGTACAGTTTACTCTGGAAACACCATATATTTT
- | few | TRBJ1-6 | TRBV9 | CASNRAGSDLPRGSPLHF | TGTGCCAGCAACCGGGCCGGCAGTGACCTACCTCGTGGTTCACCCCTCCACTTT
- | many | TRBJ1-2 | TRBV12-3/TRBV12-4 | CASSPTGFRDYGYTF | TGTGCCAGCAGTCCCACAGGGTTTAGGGACTATGGCTACACCTTC
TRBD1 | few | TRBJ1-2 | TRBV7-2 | CASSLGGTGDGYTF | TGTGCCAGCAGCTTAGGCGGGACAGGGGACGGCTACACCTTC
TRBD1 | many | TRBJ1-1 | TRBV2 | CASRGMDRVFMNTEAFF | TGTGCCAGCAGGGGGATGGACAGGGTTTTCATGAACACTGAAGCTTTCTTT
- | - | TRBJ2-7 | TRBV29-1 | CSTWDASSYEQYF | TGCAGCACGTGGGACGCATCCTCCTACGAGCAGTACTTC
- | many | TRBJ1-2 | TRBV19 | CASRGGQGIGYTF | TGTGCCAGTAGAGGAGGGCAGGGGATCGGCTACACCTTC
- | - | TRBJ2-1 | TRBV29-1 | CSTRDRSSYNEQFF | TGCAGCACTAGGGACCGGAGCTCCTACAATGAGCAGTTCTTC
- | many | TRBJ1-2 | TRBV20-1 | CSARATPSIGTANYGYTF | TGCAGTGCTAGAGCCACCCCATCGATCGGCACCGCTAACTATGGCTACACCTTC
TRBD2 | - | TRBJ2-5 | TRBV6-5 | CASSYGVGEGPETQYF | TGTGCCAGCAGTTACGGTGTTGGGGAGGGGCCAGAGACCCAGTACTTC
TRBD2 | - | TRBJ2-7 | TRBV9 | CASSPRGATGYEQYF | TGTGCCAGCAGCCCGCGGGGGGCCACGGGATACGAGCAGTACTTC
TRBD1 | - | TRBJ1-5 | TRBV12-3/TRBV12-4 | CASRLGQGQSNQPQHF | TGTGCCAGCAGGCTCGGACAGGGGCAAAGCAATCAGCCCCAGCATTTT
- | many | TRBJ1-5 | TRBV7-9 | CASSLGGAQHF | TGTGCCAGCAGCTTAGGAGGAGCCCAGCATTTT
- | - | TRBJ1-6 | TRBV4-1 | CASSHPTDSPLHF | TGCGCCAGCAGCCATCCGACGGATTCACCCCTCCACTTT
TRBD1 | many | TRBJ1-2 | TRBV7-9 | CASSSGPGGGISGYTF | TGTGCCAGCAGCTCCGGACCAGGAGGGGGCATCAGTGGCTACACCTTC
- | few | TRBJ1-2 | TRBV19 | CASTIGGQNYGYTF | TGTGCCAGTACAATTGGGGGCCAAAACTATGGCTACACCTTC
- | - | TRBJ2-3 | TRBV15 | CATRTFSRDTQYF | TGTGCCACCAGAACCTTTTCCCGGGATACGCAGTATTTT
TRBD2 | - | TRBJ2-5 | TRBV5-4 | CASSNAYGREGIQYF | TGTGCCAGCAGCAACGCCTATGGGCGGGAGGGTATCCAGTACTTC
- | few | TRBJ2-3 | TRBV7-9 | CASSFSSTDTQYF | TGTGCCAGCAGTTTTTCTAGCACAGATACGCAGTATTTT
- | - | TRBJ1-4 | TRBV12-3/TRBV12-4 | CASSPFVREKLFF | TGTGCCAGCAGTCCATTCGTTCGGGAAAAACTGTTTTTT
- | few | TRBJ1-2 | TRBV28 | CASSSGRPYGYTF | TGTGCCAGCAGTTCAGGACGGCCCTATGGCTACACCTTC
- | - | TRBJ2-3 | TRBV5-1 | CASQEGLAQYF | TGCGCCAGCCAAGAGGGACTCGCGCAGTATTTT